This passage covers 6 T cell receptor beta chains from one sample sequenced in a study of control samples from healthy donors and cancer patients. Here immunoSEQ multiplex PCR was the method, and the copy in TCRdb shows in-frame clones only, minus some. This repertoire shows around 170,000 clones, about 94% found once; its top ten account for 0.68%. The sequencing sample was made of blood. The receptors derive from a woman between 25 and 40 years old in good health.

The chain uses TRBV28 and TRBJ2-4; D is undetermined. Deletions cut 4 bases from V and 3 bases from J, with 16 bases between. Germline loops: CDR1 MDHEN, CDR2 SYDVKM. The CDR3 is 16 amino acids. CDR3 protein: CASSYPALVGKNIQYF. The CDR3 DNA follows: TGTGCCAGCAGTTACCCCGCCCTGGTCGGCAAAAACATTCAGTACTTC.

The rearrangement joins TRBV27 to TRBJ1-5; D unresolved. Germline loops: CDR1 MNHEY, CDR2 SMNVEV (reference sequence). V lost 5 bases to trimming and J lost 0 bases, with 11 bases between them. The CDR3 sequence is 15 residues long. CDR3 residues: CASSPWRDSNQPQHF. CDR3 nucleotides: TGTGCCAGCAGTCCCTGGCGGGATAGCAATCAGCCCCAGCATTTT.

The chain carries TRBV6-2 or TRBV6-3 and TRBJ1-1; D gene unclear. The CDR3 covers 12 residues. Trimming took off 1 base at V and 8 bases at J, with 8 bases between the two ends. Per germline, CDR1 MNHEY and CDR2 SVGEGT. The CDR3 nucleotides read TGTGCCAGCAGTTACTTCGGCAGCGAAGCTTTCTTT. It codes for CASSYFGSEAFF.

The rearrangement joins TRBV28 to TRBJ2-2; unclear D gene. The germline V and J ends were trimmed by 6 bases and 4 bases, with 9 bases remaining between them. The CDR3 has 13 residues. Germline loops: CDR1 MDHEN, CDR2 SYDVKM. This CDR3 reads CASSPTSTGELFF. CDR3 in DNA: TGTGCCAGCAGCCCTACCTCCACCGGGGAGCTGTTTTTT.

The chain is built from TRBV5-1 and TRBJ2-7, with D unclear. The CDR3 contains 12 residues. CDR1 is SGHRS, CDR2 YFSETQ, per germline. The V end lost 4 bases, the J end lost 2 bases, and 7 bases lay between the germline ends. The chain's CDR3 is CASSHPPYEQYF. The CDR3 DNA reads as TGCGCCAGCAGCCATCCCCCCTACGAGCAGTACTTC.

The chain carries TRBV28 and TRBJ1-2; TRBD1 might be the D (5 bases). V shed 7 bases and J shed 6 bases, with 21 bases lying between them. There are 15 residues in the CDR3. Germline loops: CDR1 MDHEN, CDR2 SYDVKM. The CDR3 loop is CASNPSGPPYNGYTF. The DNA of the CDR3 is TGTGCCAGCAATCCCTCGGGGCCCCCCTATAATGGCTACACCTTC.